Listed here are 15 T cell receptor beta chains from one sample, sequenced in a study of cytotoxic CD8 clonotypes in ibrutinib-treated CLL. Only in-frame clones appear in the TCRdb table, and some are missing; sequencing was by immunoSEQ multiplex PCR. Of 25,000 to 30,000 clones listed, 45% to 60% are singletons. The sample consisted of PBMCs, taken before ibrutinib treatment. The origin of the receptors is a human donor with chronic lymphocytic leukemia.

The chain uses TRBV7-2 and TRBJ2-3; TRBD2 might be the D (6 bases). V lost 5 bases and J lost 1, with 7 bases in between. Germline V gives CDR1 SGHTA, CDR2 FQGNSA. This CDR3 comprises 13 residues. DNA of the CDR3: TGTGCCAGCAGCAGGAGGGGCACAGATACGCAGTATTTT. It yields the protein CASSRRGTDTQYF.

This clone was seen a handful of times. The CDR3 loop reads CSVGDRGYGYTF. The CDR3, as DNA: TGCAGCGTGGGGGACAGGGGCTATGGCTACACCTTC. The chain uses TRBV29-1 and TRBJ1-2; the match to TRBD1 covers 10 bases. CDR3 size: 12 residues. The trim removed 6 bases at V and 4 bases at J, leaving 2 bases unmatched. CDR1 is SQVTM, CDR2 ANQGSEA, per germline. The variable domain in full, with the rest retrieved from reference TRBV29-1 and TRBJ1-2, is SAVISQKPSRDICQRGTSLTIQCQVDSQVTMMFWYRQQPGQSLTLIATANQGSEATYESGFVIDKFPISRPNLTFSTLTVSNMSPEDSSIYLCSVGDRGYGYTFGSGTRLTVV.

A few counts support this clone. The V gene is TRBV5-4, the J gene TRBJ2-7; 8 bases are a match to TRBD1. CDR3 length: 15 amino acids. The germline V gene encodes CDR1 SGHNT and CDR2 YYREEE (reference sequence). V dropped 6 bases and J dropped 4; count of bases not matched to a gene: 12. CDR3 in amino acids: CASMKIGTGAYEQYF. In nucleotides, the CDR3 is TGTGCCAGCATGAAAATCGGGACAGGCGCTTACGAGCAGTACTTC.

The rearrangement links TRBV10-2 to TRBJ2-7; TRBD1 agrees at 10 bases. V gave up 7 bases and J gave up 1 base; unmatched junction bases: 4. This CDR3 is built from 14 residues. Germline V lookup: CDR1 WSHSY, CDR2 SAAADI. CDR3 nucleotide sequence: TGCGCCAGCAAGGGACAGGGGCATTCCTACGAGCAGTACTTC. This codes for CASKGQGHSYEQYF.

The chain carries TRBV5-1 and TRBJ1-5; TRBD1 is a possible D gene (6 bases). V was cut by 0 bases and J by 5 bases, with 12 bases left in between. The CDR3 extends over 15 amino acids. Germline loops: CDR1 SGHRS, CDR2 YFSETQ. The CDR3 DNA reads TGCGCCAGCAGCTTGGCCAGGAAGGGGGATCAGCCCCAGCATTTT. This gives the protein CASSLARKGDQPQHF.

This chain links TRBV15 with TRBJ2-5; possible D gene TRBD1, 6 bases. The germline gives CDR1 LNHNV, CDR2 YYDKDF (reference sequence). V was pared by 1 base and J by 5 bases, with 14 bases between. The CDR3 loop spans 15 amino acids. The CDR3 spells CATSRVRGFFETQYF. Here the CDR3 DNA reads TGTGCCACCAGCAGAGTAAGGGGGTTTTTTGAGACCCAGTACTTC. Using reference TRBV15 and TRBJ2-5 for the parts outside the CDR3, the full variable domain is DAMVIQNPRYQVTQFGKPVTLSCSQTLNHNVMYWYQQKSSQAPKLLFHYYDKDFNNEADTPDNFQSRRPNTSFCFLDIRSPGLGDTAMYLCATSRVRGFFETQYFGPGTRLLVL.

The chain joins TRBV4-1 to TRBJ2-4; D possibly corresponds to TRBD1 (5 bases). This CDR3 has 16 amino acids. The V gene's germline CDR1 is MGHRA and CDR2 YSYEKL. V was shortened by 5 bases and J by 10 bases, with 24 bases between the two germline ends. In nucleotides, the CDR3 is TGCGCCAGCAGCACCAAGGGCCTACAGGAAGCCCCAATTCAGTACTTC. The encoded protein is CASSTKGLQEAPIQYF.

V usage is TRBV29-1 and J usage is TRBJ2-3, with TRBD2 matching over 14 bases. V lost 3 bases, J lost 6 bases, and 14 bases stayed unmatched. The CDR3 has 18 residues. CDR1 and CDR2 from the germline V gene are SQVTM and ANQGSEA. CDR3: CSVEAQRGLAGASDTQYF. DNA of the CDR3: TGCAGCGTTGAGGCTCAGAGGGGACTAGCGGGAGCATCCGATACGCAGTATTTT.

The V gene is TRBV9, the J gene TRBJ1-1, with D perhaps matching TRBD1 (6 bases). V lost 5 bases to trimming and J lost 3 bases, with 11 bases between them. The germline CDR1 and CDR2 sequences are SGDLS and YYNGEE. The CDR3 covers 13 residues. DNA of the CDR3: TGTGCCAGCAGGTCAGGGGCCGACACTGAAGCTTTCTTT. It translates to CASRSGADTEAFF.

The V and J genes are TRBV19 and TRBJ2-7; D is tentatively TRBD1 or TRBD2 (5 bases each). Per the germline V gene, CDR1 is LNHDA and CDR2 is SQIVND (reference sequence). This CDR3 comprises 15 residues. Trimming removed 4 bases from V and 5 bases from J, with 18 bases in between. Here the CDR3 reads CASSTYIGRGDEQYF. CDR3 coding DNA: TGTGCCAGTAGTACCTACATTGGGAGAGGGGACGAGCAGTACTTC.

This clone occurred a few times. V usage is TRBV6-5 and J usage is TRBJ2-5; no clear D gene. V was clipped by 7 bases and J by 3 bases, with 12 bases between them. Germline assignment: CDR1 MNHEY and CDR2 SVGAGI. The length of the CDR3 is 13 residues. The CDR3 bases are TGTGCCAGCAACGCAGCTGGAGAAGAGACCCAGTACTTC. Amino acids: CASNAAGEETQYF.

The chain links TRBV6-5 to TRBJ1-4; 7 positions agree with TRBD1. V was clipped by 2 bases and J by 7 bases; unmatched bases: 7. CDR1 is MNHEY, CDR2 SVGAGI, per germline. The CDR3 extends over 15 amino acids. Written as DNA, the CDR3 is TGTGCCAGCAGTTACCGACAGGGAGGTAGTGAAAAACTGTTTTTT. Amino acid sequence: CASSYRQGGSEKLFF.

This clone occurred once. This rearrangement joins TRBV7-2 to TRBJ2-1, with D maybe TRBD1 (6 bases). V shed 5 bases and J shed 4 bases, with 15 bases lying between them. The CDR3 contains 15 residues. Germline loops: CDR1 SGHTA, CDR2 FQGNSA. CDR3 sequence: CASSPPGVGYNEQFF. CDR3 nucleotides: TGTGCCAGCAGCCCTCCAGGGGTTGGTTACAATGAGCAGTTCTTC.

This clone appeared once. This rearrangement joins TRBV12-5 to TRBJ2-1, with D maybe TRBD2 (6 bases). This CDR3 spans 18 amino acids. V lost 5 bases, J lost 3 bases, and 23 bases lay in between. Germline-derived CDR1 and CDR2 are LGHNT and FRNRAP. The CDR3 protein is CASGTVVGGTSFYNEQFF. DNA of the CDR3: TGTGCTAGTGGTACCGTGGTTGGGGGGACCTCCTTCTACAATGAGCAGTTCTTC.

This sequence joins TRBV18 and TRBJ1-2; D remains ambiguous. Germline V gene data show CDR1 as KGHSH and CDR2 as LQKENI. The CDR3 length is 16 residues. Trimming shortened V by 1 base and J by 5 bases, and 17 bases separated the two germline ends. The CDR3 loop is CASSPLPRREVYGYTF. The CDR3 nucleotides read TGTGCCAGCTCACCACTTCCCCGACGGGAAGTTTATGGCTACACCTTC.